This TCR beta chain comes out of a study of shared clonotypes between healthy human individuals. V was shortened by 6 bases and J by 5 bases, with 17 bases between the two germline ends. Germline V gene lookup returns CDR1 SNHLY and CDR2 FYNNEI. The CDR3 runs 15 residues. Some clones are missing from TCRdb's copy, which holds only in-frame ones; the method was immunoSEQ multiplex PCR. Of around 1,100,000 clones in the sample, roughly 80% are singletons; the top ten hold more than 0.85%. The TCR comes from a young man in good health. Some clones in this sample may be carry-over from other donors' samples. Source material: memory CD4+ T cells from PBMCs. Stated subset: CD45RA-negative fraction. The chain uses TRBV2 and TRBJ1-5; possible D gene TRBD1, 6 bases. The CDR3 bases are TGTGCCAGCAGCGAACGGCGGCAGGGGTATCAGCCCCAGCATTTT. Translation: CASSERRQGYQPQHF.